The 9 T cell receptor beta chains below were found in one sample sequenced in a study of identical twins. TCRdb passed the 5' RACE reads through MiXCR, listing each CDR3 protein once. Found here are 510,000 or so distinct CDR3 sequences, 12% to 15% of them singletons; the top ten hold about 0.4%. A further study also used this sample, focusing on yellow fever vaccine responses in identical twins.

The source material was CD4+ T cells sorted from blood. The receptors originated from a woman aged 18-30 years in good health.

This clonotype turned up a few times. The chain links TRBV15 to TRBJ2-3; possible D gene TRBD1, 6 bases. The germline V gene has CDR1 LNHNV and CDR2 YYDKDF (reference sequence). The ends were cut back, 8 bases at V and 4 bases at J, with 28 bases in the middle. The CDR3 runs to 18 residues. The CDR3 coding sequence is TGTGCCACCCGTCTCCGGGACAACGAGGACCCCATTGCAGATACGCAGTATTTT. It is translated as CATRLRDNEDPIADTQYF.

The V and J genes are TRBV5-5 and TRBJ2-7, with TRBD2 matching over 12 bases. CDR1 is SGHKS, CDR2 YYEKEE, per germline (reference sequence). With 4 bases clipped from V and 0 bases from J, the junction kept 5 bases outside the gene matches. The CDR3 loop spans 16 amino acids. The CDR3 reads CASSRTSGASSYEQYV. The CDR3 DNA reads TGTGCCAGCAGCCGGACTAGCGGGGCCTCCTCCTACGAGCAGTACGTC.

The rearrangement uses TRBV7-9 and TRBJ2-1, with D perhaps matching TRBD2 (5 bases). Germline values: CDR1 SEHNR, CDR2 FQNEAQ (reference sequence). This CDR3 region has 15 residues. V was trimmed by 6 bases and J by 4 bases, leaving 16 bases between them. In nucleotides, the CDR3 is TGTGCCAGCAGGCGAGGGCAGAACACATACAATGAGCAGTTCTTC. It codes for CASRRGQNTYNEQFF. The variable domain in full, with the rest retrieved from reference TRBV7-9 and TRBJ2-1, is DTGVSQNPRHKITKRGQNVTFRCDPISEHNRLYWYRQTLGQGPEFLTYFQNEAQLEKSRLLSDRFSAERPKGSFSTLEIQRTEQGDSAMYLCASRRGQNTYNEQFFGPGTRLTVL.

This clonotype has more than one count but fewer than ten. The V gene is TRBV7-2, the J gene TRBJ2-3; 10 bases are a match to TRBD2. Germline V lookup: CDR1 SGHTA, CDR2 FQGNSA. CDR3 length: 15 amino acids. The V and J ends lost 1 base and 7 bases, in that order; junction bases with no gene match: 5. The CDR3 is CASSLDSGRSYTQYF. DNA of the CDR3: TGTGCCAGCAGCTTAGATAGCGGGAGGTCGTATACGCAGTATTTT.

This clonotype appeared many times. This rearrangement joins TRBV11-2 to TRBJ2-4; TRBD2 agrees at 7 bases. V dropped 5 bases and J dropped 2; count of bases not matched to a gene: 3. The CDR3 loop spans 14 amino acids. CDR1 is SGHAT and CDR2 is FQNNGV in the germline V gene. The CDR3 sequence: CASSGGVPKNIQYF. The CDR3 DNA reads TGTGCCAGCAGCGGGGGGGTCCCCAAAAACATTCAGTACTTC.

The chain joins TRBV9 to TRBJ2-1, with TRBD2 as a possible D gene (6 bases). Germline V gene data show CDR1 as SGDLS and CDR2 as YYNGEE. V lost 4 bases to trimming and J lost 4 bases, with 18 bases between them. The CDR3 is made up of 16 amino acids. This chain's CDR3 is CASSLPGLGGYNEQFF. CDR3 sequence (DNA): TGTGCCAGCAGCCTCCCCGGACTGGGGGGTTACAATGAGCAGTTCTTC.

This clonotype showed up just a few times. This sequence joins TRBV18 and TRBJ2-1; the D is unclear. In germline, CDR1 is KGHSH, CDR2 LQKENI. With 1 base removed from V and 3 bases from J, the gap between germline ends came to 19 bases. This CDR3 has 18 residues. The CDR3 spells CASSPRNTNYQNYNEQFF. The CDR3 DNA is TGTGCCAGCTCACCACGTAACACCAATTACCAGAACTACAATGAGCAGTTCTTC.

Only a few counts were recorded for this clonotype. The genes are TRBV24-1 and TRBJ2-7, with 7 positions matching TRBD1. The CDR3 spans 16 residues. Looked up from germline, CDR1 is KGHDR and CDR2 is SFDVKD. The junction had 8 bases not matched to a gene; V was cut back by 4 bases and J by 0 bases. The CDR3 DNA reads TGTGCCACCAGTGAAGGTGGGACAGAAGGCTCCTACGAGCAGTACTTC. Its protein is CATSEGGTEGSYEQYF.

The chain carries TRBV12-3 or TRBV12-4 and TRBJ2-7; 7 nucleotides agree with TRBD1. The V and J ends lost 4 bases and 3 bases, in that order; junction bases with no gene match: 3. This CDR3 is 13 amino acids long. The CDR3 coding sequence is TGTGCCAGCAGTTGGGACAGAAACTACGAGCAGTACTTC. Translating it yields CASSWDRNYEQYF.